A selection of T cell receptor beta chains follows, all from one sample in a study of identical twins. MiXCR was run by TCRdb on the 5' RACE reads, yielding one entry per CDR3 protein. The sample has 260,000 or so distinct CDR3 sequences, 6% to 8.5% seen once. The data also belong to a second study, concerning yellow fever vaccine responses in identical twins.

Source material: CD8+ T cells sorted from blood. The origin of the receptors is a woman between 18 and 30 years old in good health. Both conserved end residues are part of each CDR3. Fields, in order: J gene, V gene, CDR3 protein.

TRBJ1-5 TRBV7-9 CASSFQGGQPQHF
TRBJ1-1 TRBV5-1 CASSLGRGETEAFF
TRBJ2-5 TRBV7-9 CASSFAGGPGETQYF
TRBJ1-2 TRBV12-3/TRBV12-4 CASSWGTDDYGYTF
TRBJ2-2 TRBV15 CATNDKNTGELFF
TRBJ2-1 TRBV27 CASSLSGLLSYNEQFF
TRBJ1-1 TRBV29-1 CSVVMNMNTEAFF
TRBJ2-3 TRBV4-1 CASSQEGLETDTQYF
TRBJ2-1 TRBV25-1 CASSEPGDNEQFF
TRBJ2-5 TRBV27 CATRGEAGSQYF
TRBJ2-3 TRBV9 CASSVAGVSTDTQYF